The source of this T cell receptor beta chain is a study of T-cell memory formation after mild COVID-19. Across the study: TCR clusters were mostly donor specific. Study observations and caveats: The main location of contracting CD4+ clones was CM and EM, and that of contracting CD8+ clones was EMRA.

TCRdb analysed the 5' RACE reads with MiXCR anew, one entry per CDR3 protein. The table shows hundreds of thousands of distinct CDR3 sequences, with 25% to 30% occurring only once. To note about this clonotype: No antigen is known for it.

The length of the CDR3 is 15 residues. Deletions cut 3 bases from V and 3 bases from J, with 16 bases between. The germline CDR1 and CDR2 sequences are SGHRS and YFSETQ. The chain links TRBV5-1 to TRBJ2-7; D possibly matches TRBD1 or TRBD2 (6 bases each). Input material: PBMCs or a T cell subset sorted from them (not recorded which). This TCR was sampled from an adult woman who had mild COVID-19 (a few samples of this study predate the infection). Cell type and time point are not known. CDR3 amino acids: CASSSKGVGGYEQYF. The CDR3 DNA reads as TGCGCCAGCAGCTCCAAGGGGGTGGGGGGCTACGAGCAGTACTTC.